These 23 T cell receptor beta chains came from one sample sequenced in a study of cytomegalovirus exposure and HLA in healthy donors (dated by TCRdb to 2016 to 2017). Library preparation was by the immunoSEQ multiplex PCR assay. TCRdb re-hosts the immuneACCESS table, in-frame sequences only. Its copies lack some clones; in the studies checked, an unresolved V gene accounts for under half of them, and the cause for the rest is not known. For this sample the table gives hundreds of thousands of clones, of which more than 80% were detected only once. Around 0.8% of the sample is held by the ten biggest clonotypes. The sample was PBMCs. The receptors here all came from a woman between 18 and 30 years old in good health and CMV-seronegative.

The gene calls are TRBV7-9 and TRBJ2-7, with 7 bases matching TRBD2. Losses at the gene ends were 3 bases for V and 2 bases for J; bases not matched to a gene: 4. Germline lookup yields CDR1 SEHNR and CDR2 FQNEAQ (reference sequence). The CDR3 loop spans 14 amino acids. DNA for the CDR3: TGTGCCAGCAGCTTCGGGACTACCGCCTACGAGCAGTACTTC. Amino acids: CASSFGTTAYEQYF.

The chain recombines TRBV27 with TRBJ2-7, with D perhaps TRBD2 (6 bases). Germline V gene sequence: CDR1 MNHEY, CDR2 SMNVEV (reference sequence). The CDR3 covers 16 residues. Trimming took 3 bases from V and 2 from J, leaving 17 bases between them. CDR3 loop: CASSFSGLTEPYEQYF. CDR3 coding DNA: TGTGCCAGCAGTTTCTCAGGACTAACCGAGCCCTACGAGCAGTACTTC.

The V call is TRBV2, the J call TRBJ1-2; D not resolved. The CDR3 length is 14 residues. Germline loops: CDR1 SNHLY, CDR2 FYNNEI. The ends were cut back, 3 bases at V and 3 bases at J, with 11 bases in the middle. CDR3: CASSDEIRYYGYTF. The CDR3 region has the DNA TGTGCCAGCAGTGATGAGATTCGGTACTATGGCTACACCTTC.

V usage is TRBV7-8 and J usage is TRBJ2-7, with a tentative D call TRBD1 (6 bases). CDR1 is SGHVS, CDR2 FQNEAQ, per germline. Trimming removed 7 bases at V and 0 bases at J, with 13 bases between. The CDR3 length is 14 residues. The DNA of the CDR3 is TGTGCCAGCACCCACAGGGAGAGCTCCTACGAGCAGTACTTC. Translating gives CASTHRESSYEQYF.

The gene calls are TRBV27 and TRBJ2-3; 7 nucleotides line up with TRBD1. Germline-derived CDR1 and CDR2 are MNHEY and SMNVEV (reference sequence). The CDR3 is 13 amino acids. Trimming took 3 bases from V and 6 from J; bases not matched to a gene: 3. CDR3 sequence: CASSLTGLDTQYF. The CDR3 region has the DNA TGTGCCAGCAGTTTGACAGGGTTGGATACGCAGTATTTT.

The sample holds one count of this clone. J is TRBJ2-3 and V is TRBV7-9; no firm D call. The CDR3 is 13 residues long. Trimming took off 2 bases at V and 1 base at J, with 4 bases between the two ends. Per germline, CDR1 SEHNR and CDR2 FQNEAQ (reference sequence). DNA of the CDR3: TGTGCCAGCAGCTTAAGCGGCACAGATACGCAGTATTTT. Translated, it gives CASSLSGTDTQYF.

This clone has just a few counts. The chain combines TRBV2 with TRBJ2-2; 7 positions agree with TRBD2. The CDR3 has 16 residues. Germline V gene sequence: CDR1 SNHLY, CDR2 FYNNEI. J lost 4 bases, V lost 4 bases, and 9 bases had no gene match. This CDR3 reads CASSGGSGTTTGELFF. The DNA of the CDR3 is TGTGCCAGCAGTGGCGGAAGCGGGACCACCACCGGGGAGCTGTTTTTT.

The chain is built from TRBV15 and TRBJ2-4, with D tentatively TRBD1 (7 bases). The CDR3 covers 16 residues. V was trimmed by 0 bases and J by 7 bases, leaving 16 bases between them. CDR1 LNHNV and CDR2 YYDKDF come from the germline V gene (reference sequence). CDR3: CATSRDLASGGNIQYF. The CDR3 region has the DNA TGTGCCACCAGCAGAGATTTGGCCTCAGGGGGGAACATTCAGTACTTC.

V is TRBV4-1 and J is TRBJ2-7, with unresolved D. Trimming took 0 bases from V and 0 from J, leaving 9 bases between them. Germline CDR1 and CDR2: MGHRA and YSYEKL. The CDR3 loop spans 15 amino acids. Written as DNA, the CDR3 is TGCGCCAGCAGCCAAGATCCCACTGCCTCCTACGAGCAGTACTTC. Translated, it gives CASSQDPTASYEQYF.

This clone was detected once. The chain couples TRBV6-6 to TRBJ2-7; 13 bases map to TRBD2. V gave up 8 bases and J gave up 5 bases; unmatched junction bases: 9. From germline, CDR1 is MNHNY and CDR2 SVGAGI (reference sequence). The CDR3 covers 15 residues. The CDR3 coding sequence is TGTGCCAGCGCAGGGACTAGCGGGGTTATTGACGAGCAGTACTTC. Translated: CASAGTSGVIDEQYF.

This chain connects TRBV19 to TRBJ2-2; D gene uncertain. The CDR3 covers 14 residues. V lost 7 bases to trimming and J lost 3 bases, with 12 bases between them. Germline assignment: CDR1 LNHDA and CDR2 SQIVND (reference sequence). Here the CDR3 reads CASNPFRDTGELFF. The CDR3 DNA is TGTGCCAGTAATCCTTTCCGGGACACCGGGGAGCTGTTTTTT.

The gene calls are TRBV13 and TRBJ2-2; TRBD2 aligns across 13 bases. The CDR3 runs to 17 residues. After removal of 5 bases from V and 7 bases from J, the junction contained 10 bases not matched to a gene. CDR1 is PRHDT, CDR2 FYEKMQ, per germline (reference sequence). CDR3 DNA: TGTGCCAGCAGCCCTGGACTAGCGGGAGTTCTTAACGGGGAGCTGTTTTTT. Its translation is CASSPGLAGVLNGELFF.

This clone was counted between two and nine times. The chain joins TRBV6-5 to TRBJ2-7; TRBD2 agrees at 8 bases. With 0 bases clipped from V and 4 bases from J, the junction kept 5 bases outside the gene matches. This CDR3 comprises 15 residues. Germline-derived CDR1 and CDR2 are MNHEY and SVGAGI. The DNA for the CDR3 is TGTGCCAGCAGTTACTCAACGGGAGGGTTTTACGAGCAGTACTTC. It specifies CASSYSTGGFYEQYF.

The rearrangement joins TRBV6-6 to TRBJ2-3, with 7 nucleotides matching TRBD1. This CDR3 is built from 12 residues. The germline V gene has CDR1 MNHNY and CDR2 SVGAGI (reference sequence). Trimming took 8 bases from V and 1 from J; bases not matched to a gene: 0. This chain's CDR3 is CASGTGTDTQYF. DNA of the CDR3: TGTGCCAGCGGGACAGGCACAGATACGCAGTATTTT.

The chain recombines TRBV19 with TRBJ2-3; no clear D. Germline values: CDR1 LNHDA, CDR2 SQIVND (reference sequence). The CDR3 is 13 residues long. V was pared by 5 bases and J by 3 bases, with 9 bases between. CDR3 sequence: CASSARETDTQYF. In DNA, the CDR3 is TGTGCCAGTAGTGCCCGAGAGACAGATACGCAGTATTTT. The full variable domain, rest sourced from reference TRBV19 and TRBJ2-3, is DGGITQSPKYLFRKEGQNVTLSCEQNLNHDAMYWYRQDPGQGLRLIYYSQIVNDFQKGDIAEGYSVSREKKESFPLTVTSAQKNPTAFYLCASSARETDTQYFGPGTRLTVL.

This chain connects TRBV19 to TRBJ2-1; TRBD1 is a possible D gene (5 bases). The CDR3 runs to 14 residues. With 7 bases removed from V and 8 bases from J, the gap between germline ends came to 18 bases. Germline V gene data show CDR1 as LNHDA and CDR2 as SQIVND (reference sequence). CDR3 in amino acids: CASTLGPSAHEQFF. The DNA for the CDR3 is TGTGCCAGTACGCTGGGGCCTTCGGCCCATGAGCAGTTCTTC.

This chain connects TRBV20-1 to TRBJ1-2; no definite D call. The CDR3 is 10 amino acids. V lost 5 bases and J 4 bases, leaving 5 bases between the germline ends. Looked up from germline, CDR1 is DFQATT and CDR2 is SNEGSKA (reference sequence). The CDR3 loop reads CSARVYGYTF. Written as DNA, the CDR3 is TGCAGTGCTCGCGTCTATGGCTACACCTTC.

The chain employs TRBV18 and TRBJ2-3; TRBD1 might be the D (5 bases). This CDR3 comprises 16 residues. Deletions cut 4 bases from V and 0 bases from J, with 14 bases between. CDR1 and CDR2 from the germline V gene are KGHSH and LQKENI. This CDR3 reads CASSLIRVRSTDTQYF. CDR3 nucleotides: TGTGCCAGCTCACTTATCAGGGTTAGGAGCACAGATACGCAGTATTTT.

The chain couples TRBV9 to TRBJ1-2; TRBD1 might be the D (5 bases). V lost 4 bases and J lost 4, with 14 bases in between. Germline lookup yields CDR1 SGDLS and CDR2 YYNGEE. The CDR3 covers 14 residues. The CDR3 loop is CASSTGGSFYGYTF. CDR3 in DNA: TGTGCCAGCAGCACAGGAGGGTCTTTCTATGGCTACACCTTC.

CDR3 sequence reads: CASSSYNQPQHF. The CDR3 nucleotides read TGTGCCAGCAGCTCGTACAATCAGCCCCAGCATTTT. V usage is TRBV7-2 and J usage is TRBJ1-5, with D uncertain. Germline loops: CDR1 SGHTA, CDR2 FQGNSA. The CDR3 has 12 residues. The ends were cut back, 4 bases at V and 3 bases at J, with 4 bases in the middle.

This sequence joins TRBV28 and TRBJ1-5; maybe TRBD1 (6 bases). Per germline, CDR1 MDHEN and CDR2 SYDVKM. Deletions cut 2 bases from V and 2 bases from J, with 13 bases between. CDR3 size: 16 residues. The CDR3 coding sequence is TGTGCCAGCAGTTTAATAGGGACAAAGGGCAATCAGCCCCAGCATTTT. It encodes CASSLIGTKGNQPQHF.

The rearrangement joins TRBV2 to TRBJ1-1; the D gene is possibly TRBD1 (6 bases). Germline V CDR1 and CDR2: SNHLY, FYNNEI. The V gene lost 2 bases and the J gene lost 1 base, with 11 bases spanning the gap. The CDR3 length is 15 residues. The CDR3 nucleotides are TGTGCCAGCAGTGAACAGGGGCAGGGGAACACTGAAGCTTTCTTT. Protein: CASSEQGQGNTEAFF.

J is TRBJ2-2 and V is TRBV7-2, with a possible D match to TRBD2 (5 bases). V dropped 0 bases and J dropped 4 bases, with 6 bases sitting between them. CDR3 size: 14 residues. Per the germline V gene, CDR1 is SGHTA and CDR2 is FQGNSA. CDR3 residues: CASSLAGSTGELFF. In nucleotides, the CDR3 is TGTGCCAGCAGCTTAGCGGGGAGCACCGGGGAGCTGTTTTTT. The entire variable domain, with the rest obtained from reference TRBV7-2 and TRBJ2-2, is as follows: GAGVSQSPSNKVTEKGKDVELRCDPISGHTALYWYRQSLGQGLEFLIYFQGNSAPDKSGLPSDRFSAERTGGSVSTLTIQRTQQEDSAVYLCASSLAGSTGELFFGEGSRLTVL.